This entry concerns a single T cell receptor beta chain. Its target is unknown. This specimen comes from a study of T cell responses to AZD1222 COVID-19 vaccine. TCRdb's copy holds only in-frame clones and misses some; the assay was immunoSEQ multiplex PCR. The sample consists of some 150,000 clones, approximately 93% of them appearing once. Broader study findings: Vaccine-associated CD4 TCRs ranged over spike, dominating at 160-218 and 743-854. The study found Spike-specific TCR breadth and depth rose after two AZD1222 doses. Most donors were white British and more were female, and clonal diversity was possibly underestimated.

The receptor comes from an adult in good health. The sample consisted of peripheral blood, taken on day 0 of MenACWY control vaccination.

The CDR3 region has the DNA TGTGCCAGCAGCCAGGGACCTCAGGGAGGAAGGAACACTGAAGCTTTCTTT. Translating gives CASSQGPQGGRNTEAFF. V gene TRBV4-2 combines with J gene TRBJ1-1, with D possibly TRBD1 on 5 matching bases. CDR3 length equals 17 residues. The germline V gene has CDR1 LGHNA and CDR2 YNFKEQ. V dropped 3 bases and J dropped 1 base, with 18 bases sitting between them.